These T cell receptor beta chains were read from a single sample in a study of beta chain features in type 1 diabetes. Sequencing was performed with immunoSEQ multiplex PCR; in TCRdb, only in-frame clones are kept and a portion is missing. Altogether fewer than 400,000 clones are present, approximately 9.9% being singletons, with the ten largest covering approximately 1%. The sequenced sample was central memory CD4+ T cells from blood. These receptors all come from a man younger than 40 with type 1 diabetes. Each CDR3 is given with its conserved first and last residue. D genes are given only for firm matches. Size values are once, few and many counts, or a class for expanded clones, and some rows have none.

abundance: NA
v_gene: TRBV7-2
j_gene: TRBJ2-5
d_gene: NA
CDR3aa: CASSLLSQETQYF
CDR3nt: TGTGCCAGCAGCTTATTAAGCCAAGAGACCCAGTACTTC

abundance: NA
v_gene: TRBV20-1
j_gene: TRBJ2-1
d_gene: NA
CDR3aa: CSARDTGTQFF
CDR3nt: TGCAGTGCTAGGGACACCGGGACTCAGTTCTTC

abundance: NA
v_gene: TRBV6-5
j_gene: TRBJ2-2
d_gene: NA
CDR3aa: CASSYSRSGTGELFF
CDR3nt: TGTGCCAGCAGTTACTCGAGATCGGGGACCGGGGAGCTGTTTTTT

abundance: few
v_gene: TRBV7-2
j_gene: TRBJ1-6
d_gene: TRBD1
CDR3aa: CASSLRGRGSPLHF
CDR3nt: TGTGCCAGCAGTTTAAGGGGGCGCGGTTCACCCCTCCACTTT

abundance: few
v_gene: TRBV2
j_gene: TRBJ1-5
d_gene: NA
CDR3aa: CASSEGTGMEPQHF
CDR3nt: TGTGCCAGCAGTGAAGGCACAGGGATGGAGCCCCAGCATTTT

abundance: NA
v_gene: TRBV28
j_gene: TRBJ1-1
d_gene: NA
CDR3aa: CASSLGGGLPATEAFF
CDR3nt: TGTGCCAGCAGTTTGGGGGGCGGGCTACCGGCCACTGAAGCTTTCTTT

abundance: few
v_gene: TRBV4-3
j_gene: TRBJ2-1
d_gene: TRBD1
CDR3aa: CASSQDTGRNRGYNEQFF
CDR3nt: TGCGCCAGCAGCCAAGATACCGGGCGGAACAGGGGATACAATGAGCAGTTCTTC

abundance: few
v_gene: TRBV6-5
j_gene: TRBJ2-7
d_gene: NA
CDR3aa: CASSRYSQGSEQYF
CDR3nt: TGTGCCAGCAGTCGGTACTCTCAGGGGTCCGAGCAGTACTTC

abundance: NA
v_gene: TRBV27
j_gene: TRBJ1-2
d_gene: NA
CDR3aa: CASSAMGGANYGYTF
CDR3nt: TGTGCCAGCAGCGCTATGGGGGGGGCTAACTATGGCTACACCTTC

abundance: few
v_gene: TRBV13
j_gene: TRBJ2-3
d_gene: TRBD1
CDR3aa: CASSPGQHTDTQYF
CDR3nt: TGTGCCAGCAGCCCGGGACAGCACACAGATACGCAGTATTTT

abundance: NA
v_gene: TRBV18
j_gene: TRBJ1-1
d_gene: NA
CDR3aa: CASSPGRRASNTEAFF
CDR3nt: TGTGCCAGCTCACCGGGACGGCGGGCCTCTAACACTGAAGCTTTCTTT

abundance: many
v_gene: TRBV7-2
j_gene: TRBJ2-5
d_gene: NA
CDR3aa: CASSQGETQYF
CDR3nt: TGTGCCAGCAGCCAAGGAGAGACCCAGTACTTC

abundance: few
v_gene: TRBV7-2
j_gene: TRBJ1-4
d_gene: NA
CDR3aa: CASSLMAASNEKLFF
CDR3nt: TGTGCCAGCAGCTTAATGGCGGCCTCTAATGAAAAACTGTTTTTT

abundance: many
v_gene: TRBV7-9
j_gene: TRBJ2-5
d_gene: TRBD1
CDR3aa: CASSLNLIQGAQETQYF
CDR3nt: TGTGCCAGCAGCCTCAACTTAATACAGGGGGCACAAGAGACCCAGTACTTC

abundance: NA
v_gene: TRBV11-2
j_gene: TRBJ2-7
d_gene: TRBD1
CDR3aa: CASSLRDSYEQYF
CDR3nt: TGTGCCAGCAGCTTGAGGGACAGCTACGAGCAGTACTTC

abundance: few
v_gene: TRBV19
j_gene: TRBJ2-4
d_gene: NA
CDR3aa: CASSAGQSLAKNIQYF
CDR3nt: TGTGCCAGTAGTGCCGGACAGTCCCTAGCCAAAAACATTCAGTACTTC

abundance: NA
v_gene: TRBV7-9
j_gene: TRBJ2-5
d_gene: NA
CDR3aa: CASSFHGQETQYF
CDR3nt: TGTGCCAGCAGCTTTCACGGCCAAGAGACCCAGTACTTC

abundance: NA
v_gene: TRBV6-5
j_gene: TRBJ1-1
d_gene: NA
CDR3aa: CASSRQNTEAFF
CDR3nt: TGTGCCAGCAGTCGCCAAAACACTGAAGCTTTCTTT

abundance: NA
v_gene: TRBV5-1
j_gene: TRBJ2-5
d_gene: TRBD2
CDR3aa: CASSLERGGALKTQYF
CDR3nt: TGCGCCAGCAGCTTGGAACGGGGGGGCGCGTTAAAGACCCAGTACTTC

abundance: NA
v_gene: TRBV4-3
j_gene: TRBJ2-1
d_gene: TRBD2
CDR3aa: CASSQGPGLAGVHNEQFF
CDR3nt: TGCGCCAGCAGCCAAGGCCCCGGACTAGCGGGGGTACACAATGAGCAGTTCTTC

abundance: NA
v_gene: TRBV5-4
j_gene: TRBJ1-2
d_gene: TRBD1
CDR3aa: CASSPDRGLANYGYTF
CDR3nt: TGTGCCAGCAGCCCGGACAGGGGATTAGCTAACTATGGCTACACCTTC

abundance: few
v_gene: TRBV9
j_gene: TRBJ2-7
d_gene: NA
CDR3aa: CASSREGGTSSYEQYF
CDR3nt: TGTGCCAGCAGTAGGGAAGGGGGAACTAGCTCCTACGAGCAGTACTTC

abundance: few
v_gene: TRBV15
j_gene: TRBJ2-3
d_gene: TRBD2
CDR3aa: CATSRRGGLGDTQYF
CDR3nt: TGTGCCACCAGCCGACGGGGGGGCCTTGGGGATACGCAGTATTTT

abundance: NA
v_gene: TRBV29-1
j_gene: TRBJ1-2
d_gene: TRBD1
CDR3aa: CSAGTGGIGYTF
CDR3nt: TGCAGCGCTGGGACAGGGGGGATCGGCTACACCTTC

abundance: few
v_gene: TRBV12-2
j_gene: TRBJ2-7
d_gene: NA
CDR3aa: CASRLLLAGDSYEQYF
CDR3nt: TGTGCAAGTCGTCTCCTTCTAGCGGGGGATTCCTACGAGCAGTACTTC

abundance: NA
v_gene: TRBV4-1
j_gene: TRBJ2-4
d_gene: TRBD1
CDR3aa: CASSQGKGDRGAKNIQYF
CDR3nt: TGCGCCAGCAGCCAAGGCAAGGGGGACAGGGGAGCCAAAAACATTCAGTACTTC

abundance: few
v_gene: TRBV6-5
j_gene: TRBJ2-2
d_gene: NA
CDR3aa: CASSYPGNGELFF
CDR3nt: TGTGCCAGCAGTTACCCCGGTAACGGGGAGCTGTTTTTT

abundance: NA
v_gene: TRBV6-5
j_gene: TRBJ2-2
d_gene: TRBD1
CDR3aa: CASRPNTGADGELFF
CDR3nt: TGTGCCAGCAGGCCCAATACAGGGGCGGACGGGGAGCTGTTTTTT

abundance: NA
v_gene: TRBV11-2
j_gene: TRBJ2-3
d_gene: NA
CDR3aa: CASSRAGRSTDTQYF
CDR3nt: TGTGCCAGCAGCCGAGCCGGACGGAGCACAGATACGCAGTATTTT

abundance: few
v_gene: TRBV29-1
j_gene: TRBJ1-2
d_gene: TRBD1
CDR3aa: CSVEDSGGNYGYTF
CDR3nt: TGCAGCGTTGAAGACTCAGGGGGCAACTATGGCTACACCTTC

abundance: NA
v_gene: TRBV27
j_gene: TRBJ2-2
d_gene: TRBD1
CDR3aa: CASSSGQGAGTGELFF
CDR3nt: TGTGCCAGCAGTAGCGGACAGGGGGCAGGCACCGGGGAGCTGTTTTTT

abundance: NA
v_gene: TRBV4-3
j_gene: TRBJ2-1
d_gene: NA
CDR3aa: CASSQEHGYEQFF
CDR3nt: TGCGCCAGCAGCCAAGAACACGGGTATGAGCAGTTCTTC

abundance: few
v_gene: TRBV6-5
j_gene: TRBJ2-3
d_gene: NA
CDR3aa: CASSRDRSGADTQYF
CDR3nt: TGTGCCAGCAGTCGGGACCGCTCAGGAGCAGATACGCAGTATTTT

abundance: NA
v_gene: TRBV28
j_gene: TRBJ1-1
d_gene: TRBD1
CDR3aa: CASSPTPGQGGWDTEAFF
CDR3nt: TGTGCCAGCAGTCCCACGCCGGGACAGGGTGGATGGGACACTGAAGCTTTCTTT

abundance: few
v_gene: TRBV6-5
j_gene: TRBJ2-2
d_gene: NA
CDR3aa: CASSYVGGNTGELFF
CDR3nt: TGTGCCAGCAGTTACGTCGGGGGTAACACCGGGGAGCTGTTTTTT

abundance: few
v_gene: TRBV2
j_gene: TRBJ1-2
d_gene: NA
CDR3aa: CASSDRGGMGYTF
CDR3nt: TGTGCCAGCAGTGACCGGGGAGGTATGGGCTACACCTTC

abundance: NA
v_gene: TRBV11-2
j_gene: TRBJ2-1
d_gene: NA
CDR3aa: CASSSNNYNEQFF
CDR3nt: TGTGCCAGCAGCTCAAACAACTACAATGAGCAGTTCTTC